This TCR beta chain was sequenced in a study of blood T cell repertoires in COVID-19. About the study: In each case, the material was cDNA or gDNA derived from T cells, B-cell-depleted T cells, or PBMCs.

Original handling: Reference gene primer amplification yielded estimated nucleated cell counts. Clones were read by immunoSEQ multiplex PCR, and TCRdb kept only the in-frame ones, dropping some. The V and J calls and clone size were taken over from that table, and D and trimming were inferred from the DNA. Of hundreds of thousands of clones listed, around 87% are singletons. V trimming: 2 bases; J trimming: 4 bases; junction bases outside the gene matches: 4. The CDR3 is made up of 14 amino acids. Per the germline V gene, CDR1 is SGHRS and CDR2 is YFSETQ. The chain is built from TRBV5-1 and TRBJ1-2, with 8 bases fitting TRBD1. The receptor was isolated from a human donor in a cohort sampled during active COVID-19. The sample consisted of peripheral blood. The CDR3 loop is CASSFGTGGYGYTF. In DNA form, the CDR3 reads TGCGCCAGCAGCTTTGGGACAGGAGGCTATGGCTACACCTTC.